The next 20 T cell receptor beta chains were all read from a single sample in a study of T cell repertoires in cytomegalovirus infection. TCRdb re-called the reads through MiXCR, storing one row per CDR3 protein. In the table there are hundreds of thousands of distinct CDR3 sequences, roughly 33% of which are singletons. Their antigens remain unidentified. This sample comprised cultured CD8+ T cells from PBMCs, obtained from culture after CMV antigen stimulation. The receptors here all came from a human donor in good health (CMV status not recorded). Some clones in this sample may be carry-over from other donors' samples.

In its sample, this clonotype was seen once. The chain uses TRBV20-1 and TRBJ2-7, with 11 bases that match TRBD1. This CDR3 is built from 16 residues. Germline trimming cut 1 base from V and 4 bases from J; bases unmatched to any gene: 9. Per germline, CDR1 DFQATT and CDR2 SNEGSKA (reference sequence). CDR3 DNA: TGCAGTGCTAGAGGGGACAGGGGGTTGTCGGCGTACGAGCAGTACTTC. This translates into CSARGDRGLSAYEQYF.

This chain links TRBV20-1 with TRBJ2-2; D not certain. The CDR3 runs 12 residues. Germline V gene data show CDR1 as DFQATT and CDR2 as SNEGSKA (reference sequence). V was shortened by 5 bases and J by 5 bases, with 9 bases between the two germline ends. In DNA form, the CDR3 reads TGCAGTGCTCCAGATCAAACCGGGGAGCTGTTTTTT. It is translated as CSAPDQTGELFF.

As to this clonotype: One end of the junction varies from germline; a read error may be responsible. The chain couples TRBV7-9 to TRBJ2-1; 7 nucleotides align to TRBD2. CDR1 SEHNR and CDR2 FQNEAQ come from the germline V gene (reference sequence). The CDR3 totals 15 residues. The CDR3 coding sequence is TGTGCCAGCAGTTCTATGACTAGCCCCTACGATGAGCAGTTCTTC. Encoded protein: CASSSMTSPYDEQFF.

CDR3 bases: TGTGCCAGCAGCTTGAATGTTGCCATGAGCACAGATACGCAGTATTTT. Its translation: CASSLNVAMSTDTQYF. The genes are TRBV7-9 and TRBJ2-3, with unresolved D. CDR1 and CDR2 (germline): SEHNR, FQNEAQ (reference sequence). Trimming left V 3 bases short and J 0 bases short, with 13 bases between. The CDR3 consists of 16 residues.

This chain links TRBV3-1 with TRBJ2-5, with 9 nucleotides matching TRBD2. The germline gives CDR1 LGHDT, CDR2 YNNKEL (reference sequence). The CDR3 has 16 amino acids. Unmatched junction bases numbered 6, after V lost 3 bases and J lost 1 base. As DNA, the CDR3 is TGTGCCAGCAGCCAGCTGCTAGCGGGGACCCAAGAGACCCAGTACTTC. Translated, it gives CASSQLLAGTQETQYF.

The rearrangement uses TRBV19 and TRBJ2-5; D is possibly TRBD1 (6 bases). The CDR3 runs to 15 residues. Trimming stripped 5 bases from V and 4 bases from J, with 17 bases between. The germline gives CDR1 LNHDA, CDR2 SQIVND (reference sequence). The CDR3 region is CASSLSSQGRETQYF. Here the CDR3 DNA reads TGTGCCAGTAGTCTCTCCTCACAGGGTCGAGAGACCCAGTACTTC. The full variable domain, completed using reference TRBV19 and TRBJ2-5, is DGGITQSPKYLFRKEGQNVTLSCEQNLNHDAMYWYRQDPGQGLRLIYYSQIVNDFQKGDIAEGYSVSREKKESFPLTVTSAQKNPTAFYLCASSLSSQGRETQYFGPGTRLLVL.

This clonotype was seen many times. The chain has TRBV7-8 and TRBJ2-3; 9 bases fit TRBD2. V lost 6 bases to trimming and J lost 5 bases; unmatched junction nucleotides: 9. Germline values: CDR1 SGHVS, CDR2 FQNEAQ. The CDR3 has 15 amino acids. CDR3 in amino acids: CASSPRGGMIDTQYF. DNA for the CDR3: TGTGCCAGCAGTCCGCGGGGGGGGATGATAGATACGCAGTATTTT.

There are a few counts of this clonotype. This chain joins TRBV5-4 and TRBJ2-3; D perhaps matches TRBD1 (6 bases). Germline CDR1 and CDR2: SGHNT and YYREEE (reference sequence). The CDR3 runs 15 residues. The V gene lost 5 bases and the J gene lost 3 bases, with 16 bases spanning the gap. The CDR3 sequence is CASSPKGESTDTQYF. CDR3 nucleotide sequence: TGTGCCAGCAGTCCCAAGGGGGAAAGTACAGATACGCAGTATTTT.

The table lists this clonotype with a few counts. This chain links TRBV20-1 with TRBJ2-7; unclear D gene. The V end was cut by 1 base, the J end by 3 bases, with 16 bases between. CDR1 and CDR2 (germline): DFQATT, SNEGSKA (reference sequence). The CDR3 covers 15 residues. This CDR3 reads CSARVGQMIGYEQYF. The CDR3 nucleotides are TGCAGTGCTAGAGTCGGGCAGATGATAGGCTACGAGCAGTACTTC.

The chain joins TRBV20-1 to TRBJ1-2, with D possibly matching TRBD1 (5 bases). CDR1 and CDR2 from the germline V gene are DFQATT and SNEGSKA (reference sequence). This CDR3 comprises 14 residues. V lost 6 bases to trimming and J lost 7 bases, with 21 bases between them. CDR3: CSAVTGLKIGGYTF. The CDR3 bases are TGCAGTGCGGTTACAGGACTAAAGATAGGTGGCTACACCTTC.

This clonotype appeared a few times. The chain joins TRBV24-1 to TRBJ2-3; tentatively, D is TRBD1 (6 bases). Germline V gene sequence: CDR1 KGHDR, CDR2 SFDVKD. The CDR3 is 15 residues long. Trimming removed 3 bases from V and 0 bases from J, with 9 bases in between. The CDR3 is CATSDRTASTDTQYF. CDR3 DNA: TGTGCCACCAGTGATCGGACAGCTAGCACAGATACGCAGTATTTT.

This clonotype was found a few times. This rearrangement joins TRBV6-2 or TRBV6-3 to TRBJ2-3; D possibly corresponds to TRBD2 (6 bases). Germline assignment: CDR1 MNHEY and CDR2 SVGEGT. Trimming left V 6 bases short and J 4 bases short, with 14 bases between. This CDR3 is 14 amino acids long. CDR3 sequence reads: CASSFPGDPDTQYF. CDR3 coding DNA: TGTGCCAGCAGCTTCCCGGGGGATCCAGATACGCAGTATTTT.

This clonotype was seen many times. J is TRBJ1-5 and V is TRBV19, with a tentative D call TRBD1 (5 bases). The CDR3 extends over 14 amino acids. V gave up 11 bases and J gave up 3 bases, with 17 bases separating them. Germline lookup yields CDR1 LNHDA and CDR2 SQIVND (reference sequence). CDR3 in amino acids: CAVQGLWANQPQHF. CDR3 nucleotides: TGTGCCGTCCAGGGTCTGTGGGCCAATCAGCCCCAGCATTTT.

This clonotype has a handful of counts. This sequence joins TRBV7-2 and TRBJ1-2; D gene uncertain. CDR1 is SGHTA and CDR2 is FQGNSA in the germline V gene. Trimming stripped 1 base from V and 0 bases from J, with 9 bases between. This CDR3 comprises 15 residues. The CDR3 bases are TGTGCCAGCAGCTTAGGGGTCGGAGCTAACTATGGCTACACCTTC. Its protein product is CASSLGVGANYGYTF.

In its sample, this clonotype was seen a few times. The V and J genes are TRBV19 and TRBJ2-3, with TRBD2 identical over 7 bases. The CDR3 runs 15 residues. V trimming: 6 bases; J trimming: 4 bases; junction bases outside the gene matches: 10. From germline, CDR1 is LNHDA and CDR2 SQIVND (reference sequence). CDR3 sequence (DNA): TGTGCCAGTAGACATCGAGCGGGGAGGGCAGATACGCAGTATTTT. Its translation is CASRHRAGRADTQYF.

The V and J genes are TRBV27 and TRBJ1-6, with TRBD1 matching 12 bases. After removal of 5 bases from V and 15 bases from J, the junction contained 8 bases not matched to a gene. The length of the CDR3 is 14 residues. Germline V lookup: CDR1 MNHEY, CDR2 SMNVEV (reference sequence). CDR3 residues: CASSLGTGGPVLHF. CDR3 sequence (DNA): TGTGCCAGCAGTCTCGGGACAGGGGGCCCGGTCCTCCACTTT.

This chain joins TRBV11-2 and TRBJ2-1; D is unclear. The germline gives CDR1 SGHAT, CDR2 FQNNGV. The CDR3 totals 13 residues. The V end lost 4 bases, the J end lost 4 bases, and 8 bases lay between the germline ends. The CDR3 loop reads CASSSRWYNEQFF. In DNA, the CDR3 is TGTGCCAGCAGCTCTCGATGGTACAATGAGCAGTTCTTC.

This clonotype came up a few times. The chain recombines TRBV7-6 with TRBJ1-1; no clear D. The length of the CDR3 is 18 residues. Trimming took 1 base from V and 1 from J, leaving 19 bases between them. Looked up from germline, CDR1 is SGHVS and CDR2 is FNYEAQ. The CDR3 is CASSLGGVRATPNTEAFF. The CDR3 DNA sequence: TGTGCCAGCAGCTTAGGTGGGGTGAGGGCAACACCGAACACTGAAGCTTTCTTT. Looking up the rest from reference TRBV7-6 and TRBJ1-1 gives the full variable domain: GAGVSQSPRYKVTKRGQDVALRCDPISGHVSLYWYRQALGQGPEFLTYFNYEAQQDKSGLPNDRFSAERPEGSISTLTIQRTEQRDSAMYRCASSLGGVRATPNTEAFFGQGTRLTVV.

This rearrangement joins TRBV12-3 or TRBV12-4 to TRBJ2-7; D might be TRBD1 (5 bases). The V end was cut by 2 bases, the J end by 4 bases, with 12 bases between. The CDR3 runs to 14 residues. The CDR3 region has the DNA TGTGCCAGCAGTTTACCAGGGTGGACGTACGAGCAGTACTTC. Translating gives CASSLPGWTYEQYF.

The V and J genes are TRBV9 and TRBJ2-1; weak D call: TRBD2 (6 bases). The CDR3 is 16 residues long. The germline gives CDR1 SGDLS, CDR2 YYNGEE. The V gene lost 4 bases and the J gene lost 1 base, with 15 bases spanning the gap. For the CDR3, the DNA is TGTGCCAGCAGCCCCGACGGTGGGACTTCCTACAATGAGCAGTTCTTC. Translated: CASSPDGGTSYNEQFF.